These T cell receptor beta chains were read from a single sample in a study of OX40 agonist ivuxolimab in advanced cancers. Clones were sequenced by immunoSEQ multiplex PCR, and TCRdb holds only the in-frame ones, with some missing. The sample has 50,000 to 65,000 clones, 82% seen once. Sequencing used CD4+ or CD8+ T cells sorted from blood, obtained in a trial of the OX40 agonist ivuxolimab. These receptors were taken from an adult with an advanced solid tumor such as melanoma, head and neck, liver or kidney cancer. The CDR3 runs from the conserved cysteine through the conserved F or W. D genes are given only for firm matches. Clone size is stated in some rows and not others, as once, few, many or a class when expanded.

V	D	size	J	DNA	CDR3
TRBV30	.	.	TRBJ1-6	TGTGCCTGGAACGTCCAGGGCGATTCACCCCTCCACTTT	CAWNVQGDSPLHF
TRBV2	.	.	TRBJ1-2	TGTGCCAGCAGTATCCCCGACAGACTACCTTATGGCTACACCTTC	CASSIPDRLPYGYTF
TRBV27	.	.	TRBJ2-3	TGTGCCAGCAGTCGACTAGACACAGATACGCAGTATTTT	CASSRLDTDTQYF
TRBV6-1	.	.	TRBJ1-1	TGTGCCAGCAGTGAAAGGGGGAGAAGTGGCACTGAAGCTTTCTTT	CASSERGRSGTEAFF
TRBV5-6	TRBD1	.	TRBJ1-1	TGTGCCAGCAGCTTGGGGACGACAGGGAAAGCTTTCTTT	CASSLGTTGKAFF
TRBV6-6	.	.	TRBJ1-2	TGTGCCAGCAGTCCTTATGCCCCGGATGGCTACACCTTC	CASSPYAPDGYTF
TRBV15	TRBD1	.	TRBJ2-4	TGTGCCACCAGCAGAGAAGGACAGGGGTCTGGCAAAAACATTCAGTACTTC	CATSREGQGSGKNIQYF
TRBV7-2	TRBD1	.	TRBJ2-5	TGTGCCAGCAGCTTACCGATGTATTCGGGACAGAACCAAGAGACCCAGTACTTC	CASSLPMYSGQNQETQYF
TRBV29-1	.	.	TRBJ1-2	TGCAGCGTTGATTGGCAGAACTATGGCTACACCTTC	CSVDWQNYGYTF
TRBV21-1	.	once	TRBJ2-7	TGTGCCAGCAGCAACACACCTTTTGGCTCCTACGAGCAGTACTTC	CASSNTPFGSYEQYF
TRBV15	.	.	TRBJ2-7	TGTGCCACCAGCAGAGAACGGGGAGGCGAGCAGTACTTC	CATSRERGGEQYF
TRBV19	TRBD1	.	TRBJ2-5	TGTGCCAGTACCCTCAGACAGGGACCGATGGAGACCCAGTACTTC	CASTLRQGPMETQYF
TRBV19	.	.	TRBJ2-7	TGTGCCAGTAGTATCCAGGGAAACTACGAGCAGTACTTC	CASSIQGNYEQYF
TRBV7-2	.	.	TRBJ1-1	TGTGCCAGCAGCAAATTCCCCCTGAACACTGAAGCTTTCTTT	CASSKFPLNTEAFF
TRBV7-3	TRBD1	.	TRBJ2-3	TGTGCCAGCAGCTCCATCCCCCCGGGACAGGGGGCCACAGATACGCAGTATTTT	CASSSIPPGQGATDTQYF
TRBV4-1	.	.	TRBJ2-3	TGCGCCAGCAGCCAAGGAGGTTGGACAGATACGCAGTATTTT	CASSQGGWTDTQYF
TRBV5-6	.	.	TRBJ2-5	TGTGCCAGCAGCTTAGGACCCACCCAGTACTTC	CASSLGPTQYF
TRBV20-1	.	.	TRBJ2-1	TGCAGTGCTAGAATGAGGAATGAGCAGTTCTTC	CSARMRNEQFF
TRBV19	.	.	TRBJ2-4	TGTGCCAGTACCCCCCAGGGTAATCTAGCCAAAAACATTCAGTACTTC	CASTPQGNLAKNIQYF
TRBV18	TRBD2	.	TRBJ2-4	TGTGCCAGCTCACCCAGACTAGCGGGGGGGGCCAAAAACATTCAGTACTTC	CASSPRLAGGAKNIQYF
TRBV9	.	once	TRBJ1-2	TGTGCCAGCACCCAAAGGGTCAGCAGAAACTATGGCTACACCTTC	CASTQRVSRNYGYTF
TRBV7-8	TRBD1	few	TRBJ1-5	TGTGCCAGCAGCTTAGCGCCAGGGGGGGGGAGGACCCAGCATTTT	CASSLAPGGGRTQHF
TRBV25-1	.	once	TRBJ1-1	TGTGCCAGCAGTGGGGGGGTCGAAGCTTTCTTT	CASSGGVEAFF
TRBV20-1	.	.	TRBJ2-1	TGCAGTGGCTCTAGAAGCCATGAGCAGTTCTTC	CSGSRSHEQFF
TRBV9	TRBD1	.	TRBJ1-3	TGTGCCAGCAGCACCCGGACAGGGACGGGGAACACCATATATTTT	CASSTRTGTGNTIYF
TRBV6-6	.	.	TRBJ2-7	TGTGCCAGCAGTTTGGGCAGGGACTACGAGCAGTACTTC	CASSLGRDYEQYF
TRBV5-4	TRBD1	.	TRBJ1-2	TGTGCCAGCAGCTTCGGGACAGTTATAAGAGGCTACACCTTC	CASSFGTVIRGYTF
TRBV5-1	.	few	TRBJ2-7	TGCGCCAGCAGCTTGGGGGCCGGGACCCCCTCCGAGCAGTACTTC	CASSLGAGTPSEQYF